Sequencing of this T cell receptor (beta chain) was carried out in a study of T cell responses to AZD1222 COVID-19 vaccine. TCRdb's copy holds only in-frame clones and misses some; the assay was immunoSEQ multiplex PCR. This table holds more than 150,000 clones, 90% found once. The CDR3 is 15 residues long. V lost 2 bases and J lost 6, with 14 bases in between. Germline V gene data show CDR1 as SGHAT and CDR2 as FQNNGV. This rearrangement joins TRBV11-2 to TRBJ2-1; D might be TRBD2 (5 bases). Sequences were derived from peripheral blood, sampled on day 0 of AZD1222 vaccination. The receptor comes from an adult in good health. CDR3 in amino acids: CASSLYWTAVNEQFF. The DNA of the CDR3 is TGTGCCAGCAGCTTATATTGGACTGCAGTCAATGAGCAGTTCTTC.